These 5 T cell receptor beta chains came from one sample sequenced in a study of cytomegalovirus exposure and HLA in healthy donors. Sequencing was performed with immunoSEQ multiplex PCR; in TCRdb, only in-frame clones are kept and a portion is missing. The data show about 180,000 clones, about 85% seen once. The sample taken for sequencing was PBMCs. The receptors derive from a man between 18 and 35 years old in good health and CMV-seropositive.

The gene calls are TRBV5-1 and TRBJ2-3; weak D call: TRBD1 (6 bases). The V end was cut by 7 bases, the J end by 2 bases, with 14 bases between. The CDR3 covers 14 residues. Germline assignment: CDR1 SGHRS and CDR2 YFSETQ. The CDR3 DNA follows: TGCGCCAGCGGCGAGGGGGACCTCACAGATACGCAGTATTTT. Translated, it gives CASGEGDLTDTQYF.

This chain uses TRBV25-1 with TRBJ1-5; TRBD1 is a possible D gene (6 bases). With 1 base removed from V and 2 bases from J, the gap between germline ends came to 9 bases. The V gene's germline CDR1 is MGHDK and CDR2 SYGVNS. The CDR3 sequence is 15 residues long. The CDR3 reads CASSESHRGNQPQHF. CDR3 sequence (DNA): TGTGCCAGCAGTGAATCCCACAGGGGCAATCAGCCCCAGCATTTT.

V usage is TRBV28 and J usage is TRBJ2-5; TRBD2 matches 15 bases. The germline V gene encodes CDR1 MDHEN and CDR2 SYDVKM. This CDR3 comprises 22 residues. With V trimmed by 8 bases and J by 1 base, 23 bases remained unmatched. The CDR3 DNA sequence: TGTGCCAGCTCCGACCGGGACAGGGGCGGGACTAGCGGGGGGCGAATCCAAGAGACCCAGTACTTC. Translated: CASSDRDRGGTSGGRIQETQYF.

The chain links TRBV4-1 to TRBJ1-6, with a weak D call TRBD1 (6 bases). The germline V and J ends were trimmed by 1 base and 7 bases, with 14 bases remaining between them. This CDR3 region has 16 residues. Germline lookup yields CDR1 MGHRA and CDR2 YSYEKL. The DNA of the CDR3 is TGCGCCAGCAGCCAAGGCCCAACAGGGAAAAATTCACCCCTCCACTTT. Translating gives CASSQGPTGKNSPLHF.

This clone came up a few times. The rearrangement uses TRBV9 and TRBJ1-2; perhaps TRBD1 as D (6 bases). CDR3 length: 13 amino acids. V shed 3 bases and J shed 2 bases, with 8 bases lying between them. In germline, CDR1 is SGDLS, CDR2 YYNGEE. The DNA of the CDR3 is TGTGCCAGCAGCGGTACAGGGAACTATGGCTACACCTTC. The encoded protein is CASSGTGNYGYTF.